This TCR beta chain is drawn from a study of OX40 agonist ivuxolimab in advanced cancers. The wider study: An agonistic anti-OX40 (CD134) antibody, ivuxolimab, was used to treat the patients.

The CDR3 extends over 15 amino acids. Germline CDR1 is SGHAT and CDR2 is FQNNGV. V lost 1 base to trimming and J lost 5 bases; unmatched junction nucleotides: 4. Data came from immunoSEQ multiplex PCR; TCRdb stores just in-frame clones and leaves some out. The repertoire consists of 40,000 to 50,000 clones, with 85% to 90% occurring once and the leading ten covering 47%. The source is an adult with an advanced solid tumor such as melanoma, head and neck, liver or kidney cancer. V and J are TRBV11-2 and TRBJ1-5; 8 bases are shared with TRBD1. The source was CD4+ or CD8+ T cells sorted from blood, collected in a trial of the OX40 agonist ivuxolimab. Here the CDR3 DNA reads TGTGCCAGCAGCTTAGGGACAGGGTCCTATCAGCCCCAGCATTTT. It translates to CASSLGTGSYQPQHF.